This entry features one TCR beta chain sequence. Its specificity is not known. The 120-subject validation cohort, separate from the approximately 660-subject first cohort, included the donors. The data stem from a study of cytomegalovirus exposure and HLA in healthy donors. Study conclusions and caveats: Under in vitro conditions, three CMV-associated chains were confirmed as specific for CMV antigens.

Germline assignment: CDR1 KGHSH and CDR2 LQKENI. V shed 6 bases and J 0 bases; nucleotides not matched to a gene: 3. The CDR3 consists of 14 residues. Assay used: immunoSEQ multiplex PCR; TCRdb lists only in-frame clones, some missing. The sample has some 220,000 clones; 75% to 95% are singletons. The sample taken for sequencing was PBMCs. This receptor was obtained from a woman aged 18-30 years in good health and CMV-seronegative. The chain employs TRBV18 and TRBJ2-5, with TRBD1 matching 8 bases. The CDR3 sequence is CASSRTGNQETQYF. The CDR3 DNA reads TGTGCCAGCTCGCGGACAGGGAACCAAGAGACCCAGTACTTC.